The 7 T cell receptor beta chains presented below share a single source sample, sequenced in a study of siplizumab effects on memory and regulatory T cells. Only in-frame clones appear in the TCRdb table, and some are missing; sequencing was by immunoSEQ multiplex PCR. The data show 100,000 or so clones, with 93% seen just once and roughly 0.15% held by the top ten. Sequencing was carried out using non-Treg CD4+ T cells sorted from blood. The origin of the receptors is a human donor in good health.

The V and J genes are TRBV6-1 and TRBJ1-1; D is unresolved. The length of the CDR3 is 13 residues. Germline CDR1 reads MNHNS; CDR2 reads SASEGT. V lost 2 bases and J lost 2, with 6 bases in between. The CDR3, as DNA: TGTGCCAGCAGTGAAATTGGCAACACTGAAGCTTTCTTT. The encoded protein is CASSEIGNTEAFF.

V gene TRBV9 combines with J gene TRBJ2-2; D is ambiguous. This CDR3 spans 15 amino acids. Germline V gene lookup returns CDR1 SGDLS and CDR2 YYNGEE. The V gene lost 2 bases and the J gene lost 6 bases, with 14 bases spanning the gap. The CDR3 DNA reads TGTGCCAGCAGCGTGGTTGACTCTCCCGCCGGGGAGCTGTTTTTT. Translated, it gives CASSVVDSPAGELFF.

This clone was found once. The rearrangement joins TRBV2 to TRBJ1-2; D unresolved. The V end was cut by 7 bases, the J end by 8 bases, with 11 bases between. The germline V gene encodes CDR1 SNHLY and CDR2 FYNNEI. This CDR3 is 11 amino acids long. The CDR3 reads CASTTTQGYTF. CDR3 in DNA: TGTGCCAGCACCACCACCCAGGGCTACACCTTC.

This clone was seen more than once but under ten times. This CDR3 reads CASSSTRDAGPQHF. The CDR3 DNA reads TGTGCCAGCAGTTCGACTAGGGACGCGGGGCCCCAGCATTTT. V is TRBV28 and J is TRBJ1-5, with D tentatively TRBD1 (5 bases). The germline V gene has CDR1 MDHEN and CDR2 SYDVKM. Trimming left V 4 bases short and J 9 bases short, with 16 bases between. CDR3 length: 14 amino acids. The full variable domain, rest sourced from reference TRBV28 and TRBJ1-5, is DVKVTQSSRYLVKRTGEKVFLECVQDMDHENMFWYRQDPGLGLRLIYFSYDVKMKEKGDIPEGYSVSREKKERFSLILESASTNQTSMYLCASSSTRDAGPQHFGDGTRLSIL.

This clone was recorded a few times. This chain joins TRBV2 and TRBJ2-2; D gene ambiguous. V lost 0 bases, J lost 5 bases, and 10 bases lay in between. Germline-derived CDR1 and CDR2 are SNHLY and FYNNEI. This CDR3 is built from 15 residues. The CDR3 region has the DNA TGTGCCAGCAGTGAAGCAGTCATGGCGACCGGGGAGCTGTTTTTT. This codes for CASSEAVMATGELFF.

The chain links TRBV18 to TRBJ2-3; 9 bases match TRBD2. Germline V lookup: CDR1 KGHSH, CDR2 LQKENI. With V trimmed by 5 bases and J by 2 bases, 8 bases remained unmatched. There are 16 residues in the CDR3. The chain's CDR3 is CASSFGLATTTDTQYF. In DNA form, the CDR3 reads TGTGCCAGCTCATTCGGACTAGCGACGACCACAGATACGCAGTATTTT.

This chain connects TRBV18 to TRBJ2-7; no clear D gene. Germline V CDR1 and CDR2: KGHSH, LQKENI. V was clipped by 0 bases and J by 0 bases, with 6 bases between them. The CDR3 length is 14 residues. CDR3 protein: CASSPPINSYEQYF. The CDR3 DNA reads as TGTGCCAGCTCACCACCGATTAACTCCTACGAGCAGTACTTC.